These T cell receptor beta chains were read from a single sample in a study of somatic reversion in DOCK8 deficiency. TCRdb re-derived calls from the multiplex PCR reads in MiXCR, one entry per CDR3 protein. This table has several thousand distinct CDR3 sequences, around 23% appearing once. Sequenced sample: peripheral blood. These receptor sequences come from a human donor in good health. Each CDR3 is given with its conserved first and last residue.

length	V	J	CDR3
16	TRBV19	TRBJ1-2	CASSYGRDRGDYGYTF
13	TRBV30	TRBJ2-3	CAWNRRGGDTQYF
16	TRBV11-2	TRBJ1-4	CASSLESGSRYEKLFF
14	TRBV20-1	TRBJ1-2	CSASVLQGTYGYTF
18	TRBV5-4	TRBJ1-3	CASRFLPGMGGSGNTIYF
16	TRBV6-2/TRBV6-3	TRBJ1-3	CASSKPSTVSGNTIYF
14	TRBV5-6	TRBJ1-5	CASSLGVGDQPQHF
12	TRBV4-1	TRBJ2-7	CASSPGGAEQYF
17	TRBV19	TRBJ1-4	CASKTGTGVSTNEKLFF
15	TRBV7-2	TRBJ1-1	CASSSFSWEGTEAFF
14	TRBV28	TRBJ1-1	CASTTHPTGTEAFF
15	TRBV19	TRBJ1-4	CASTHASGRLEKLFF
13	TRBV19	TRBJ1-6	CASSRQGGSPLHF